This entry lists 24 T cell receptor beta chains sequenced from one sample in a study of blood T cells in healthy people across ages. Primed by a sample-barcoded 5' primer and a J-beta primer mix, a second PCR proceeded for roughly 7 to 11 cycles. TCRdb re-called the 5' RACE reads with MiXCR, one entry per CDR3 protein. Of under 1,100,000 distinct CDR3 sequences in the sample, roughly a quarter were seen once. The sample also formed part of further work on T cells of mothers and their children.

The sample consisted of blood. The origin of the receptors is a girl aged 2 to 10 in good health.

The rearrangement uses TRBV6-1 and TRBJ2-3; the D is unclear. Germline values: CDR1 MNHNS, CDR2 SASEGT. This CDR3 spans 12 amino acids. Trimming pared 2 bases from V and 5 bases from J, leaving 5 bases between. The CDR3 coding sequence is TGTGCCAGCAGTGAAAACGGAGATACGCAGTATTTT. Translating it yields CASSENGDTQYF.

The chain uses TRBV4-1 and TRBJ2-5; TRBD2 might be the D (7 bases). CDR3 length: 17 residues. Germline assignment: CDR1 MGHRA and CDR2 YSYEKL. Trimming removed 4 bases at V and 1 base at J, with 19 bases between. CDR3 nucleotides: TGCGCCAGCAGCCCGGGGGGCGGGAGATTCCTCCAAGAGACCCAGTACTTC. As protein: CASSPGGGRFLQETQYF.

This clonotype has just a few counts. The chain uses TRBV12-5 and TRBJ1-4; D gene unclear. CDR3 size: 16 residues. With 6 bases removed from V and 3 bases from J, the gap between germline ends came to 17 bases. The germline gives CDR1 LGHNT, CDR2 FRNRAP. The CDR3 is CASGSLGEKANEKLFF. In nucleotides, the CDR3 is TGTGCTAGTGGATCCCTTGGGGAGAAGGCTAATGAAAAACTGTTTTTT. The variable domain in full, with the rest retrieved from reference TRBV12-5 and TRBJ1-4, is DARVTQTPRHKVTEMGQEVTMRCQPILGHNTVFWYRQTMMQGLELLAYFRNRAPLDDSGMPKDRFSAEMPDATLATLKIQPSEPRDSAVYFCASGSLGEKANEKLFFGSGTQLSVL.

This clonotype was seen ten or more times. The rearrangement links TRBV29-1 to TRBJ2-1, with TRBD2 matching 9 bases. V dropped 3 bases and J dropped 8; count of bases not matched to a gene: 8. The CDR3 length is 14 residues. In germline, CDR1 is SQVTM, CDR2 ANQGSEA. The CDR3 reads CSVDPGAGGHEQFF. The CDR3 DNA reads as TGCAGCGTTGATCCAGGAGCGGGAGGTCATGAGCAGTTCTTC.

This chain uses TRBV12-3 or TRBV12-4 with TRBJ2-2; 7 bases align to TRBD1. The CDR3 consists of 15 residues. The V segment lost 5 bases and the J segment 2 bases; nucleotides outside the gene matches: 5. The CDR3 sequence is CASSRGQANTGELFF. In DNA, the CDR3 is TGTGCCAGCAGTCGAGGACAGGCTAACACCGGGGAGCTGTTTTTT.

Only a few counts were recorded for this clonotype. This rearrangement joins TRBV7-2 to TRBJ2-5; D unclear. Germline loops: CDR1 SGHTA, CDR2 FQGNSA. V was trimmed by 1 base and J by 2 bases, leaving 14 bases between them. This CDR3 has 16 residues. The CDR3 DNA reads TGTGCCAGCAGCTTAGGCCACCAGACCAAACAAGAGACCCAGTACTTC. It is translated as CASSLGHQTKQETQYF.

The chain uses TRBV28 and TRBJ2-3; D is unclear. The CDR3 is 14 residues long. The germline gives CDR1 MDHEN, CDR2 SYDVKM. Trimming pared 10 bases from V and 6 bases from J, leaving 20 bases between. For the CDR3, the DNA is TGTGCCACCTTCTTGAGTTGGCGATTGGATACGCAGTATTTT. Protein: CATFLSWRLDTQYF.

A few counts support this clonotype. The CDR3 sequence is CASSQDNEGPYEQYF. The CDR3 nucleotides are TGCGCCAGCAGCCAAGATAACGAGGGACCCTACGAGCAGTACTTC. The V gene is TRBV4-3, the J gene TRBJ2-7; possibly TRBD1 or TRBD2 for D (5 bases each). The V and J ends lost 0 bases and 2 bases respectively, with 11 bases between them. This CDR3 region has 15 residues. CDR1 LGHNA and CDR2 YSLEER come from the germline V gene.

The chain uses TRBV7-8 and TRBJ2-1; 9 bases are a match to TRBD2. The germline V gene has CDR1 SGHVS and CDR2 FQNEAQ. This CDR3 has 15 amino acids. Losses at the gene ends were 5 bases for V and 8 bases for J; bases not matched to a gene: 10. This chain's CDR3 is CASSPGLAPRDEQFF. The CDR3, as DNA: TGTGCCAGCAGCCCCGGACTAGCGCCTAGGGATGAGCAGTTCTTC.

The CDR3 nucleotides are TGTGCTAGTGGTGAACGGAATGAGCAGTTCTTC. Amino acid sequence: CASGERNEQFF. The chain has TRBV12-5 and TRBJ2-5; no clear D gene. Judging by the DNA end, TRBJ2-1 fits better; the J call may be wrong. This CDR3 is built from 11 residues. Per the germline V gene, CDR1 is LGHNT and CDR2 is FRNRAP.

A remark on this clonotype: An end of the junction does not agree with germline; a read error may underlie this. The rearrangement joins TRBV7-9 to TRBJ2-1; a weak D match, TRBD2 (5 bases). Germline CDR1 and CDR2: SEHNR and FQNEAQ (reference sequence). The CDR3 contains 12 residues. CDR3 amino acids: CASIHPGNEQFF. The CDR3 coding sequence is TGCGCCAGCATTCATCCGGGGAATGAGCAGTTCTTC.

This sequence joins TRBV4-1 and TRBJ2-2; TRBD1 might be the D (5 bases). The CDR3 spans 16 residues. The V gene's germline CDR1 is MGHRA and CDR2 YSYEKL. Trimming removed 0 bases at V and 6 bases at J, with 14 bases between. The CDR3 DNA sequence: TGCGCCAGCAGCCAAGAGTTGGGGTTGGGGCCCGGGGAGCTGTTTTTT. Its protein is CASSQELGLGPGELFF.

In its sample, this clonotype was seen many times. CDR3 sequence reads: CASSFGTVTDTQYF. As DNA, the CDR3 is TGCGCCAGCAGCTTCGGGACCGTCACAGATACGCAGTATTTT. The chain combines TRBV5-1 with TRBJ2-3; D may correspond to TRBD1 or TRBD2 (5 bases each). This CDR3 has 14 amino acids. Germline V gene lookup returns CDR1 SGHRS and CDR2 YFSETQ. The V end was cut by 2 bases, the J end by 2 bases, with 9 bases between.

This clonotype was counted ten times or more. V and J are TRBV29-1 and TRBJ1-2; D is undetermined. Trimming stripped 4 bases from V and 4 bases from J, with 7 bases between. Germline CDR1 is SQVTM and CDR2 is ANQGSEA. This CDR3 has 11 amino acids. CDR3 residues: CSVGARYGYTF. For the CDR3, the DNA is TGCAGCGTTGGGGCACGCTATGGCTACACCTTC.

The CDR3 sequence: CASRDRVVEFGTEAFF. Written as DNA, the CDR3 is TGTGCCAGCAGGGACAGGGTAGTGGAATTCGGAACTGAAGCTTTCTTT. The chain links TRBV12-3 or TRBV12-4 to TRBJ1-1, with 8 bases identical to TRBD1. The length of the CDR3 is 16 residues. V dropped 6 bases and J dropped 5; count of bases not matched to a gene: 14.

The V and J genes are TRBV14 and TRBJ2-7, with a weak D call TRBD2 (6 bases). The CDR3 spans 13 residues. Germline CDR1 reads SGHDN; CDR2 reads FVKESK. V dropped 1 base and J dropped 5 bases, with 9 bases sitting between them. Written as DNA, the CDR3 is TGTGCCAGCAGCCAAGTGGGGAGGAACGAGCAGTACTTC. Amino acid sequence: CASSQVGRNEQYF.

The chain couples TRBV12-3 or TRBV12-4 to TRBJ2-1; D unresolved. The CDR3 extends over 15 amino acids. The V end lost 4 bases, the J end lost 0 bases, and 10 bases lay between the germline ends. CDR3 sequence reads: CASSSTEFSYNEQFF. CDR3 in DNA: TGTGCCAGCAGTTCAACTGAGTTCTCCTACAATGAGCAGTTCTTC.

Only a few counts were recorded for this clonotype. This chain joins TRBV9 and TRBJ1-2, with 8 positions matching TRBD1. V lost 5 bases to trimming and J lost 6 bases; unmatched junction nucleotides: 9. This CDR3 region has 14 residues. Per germline, CDR1 SGDLS and CDR2 YYNGEE. The CDR3 DNA reads TGTGCCAGCAGTTTTATTCAGGACAGGGATGGCTACACCTTC. It encodes CASSFIQDRDGYTF.

The V call is TRBV5-1, the J call TRBJ1-5, with no clear D. The germline V gene has CDR1 SGHRS and CDR2 YFSETQ. The CDR3 covers 15 residues. The V and J ends lost 3 bases and 4 bases respectively, with 14 bases between them. CDR3 sequence (DNA): TGCGCCAGCAGCTATCGGCCAGGAGATAATCAGCCCCAGCATTTT. Translated, it gives CASSYRPGDNQPQHF.

This clonotype was seen a handful of times. This chain uses TRBV7-8 with TRBJ2-5, with a tentative D call TRBD1 (6 bases). Germline loops: CDR1 SGHVS, CDR2 FQNEAQ. V was pared by 5 bases and J by 5 bases, with 18 bases between. The CDR3 sequence is 15 residues long. Here the CDR3 DNA reads TGTGCCAGCAGCGTCCTACAGGGTTTCGGGGAGACCCAGTACTTC. Translating it yields CASSVLQGFGETQYF.

The DNA of the CDR3 is TGTGCCAGCACCGTACAAGGTTCCACTGAAGCTTTCTTT. As protein: CASTVQGSTEAFF. This sequence joins TRBV27 and TRBJ1-1; D not certain. Germline lookup yields CDR1 MNHEY and CDR2 SMNVEV (reference sequence). This CDR3 comprises 13 residues. V lost 7 bases and J 4 bases, leaving 13 bases between the germline ends.

This clonotype was picked up a small number of times. The rearrangement uses TRBV20-1 and TRBJ2-1, with 7 bases matching TRBD2. The CDR3 has 16 residues. Germline CDR1 reads DFQATT; CDR2 reads SNEGSKA (reference sequence). V trimming: 5 bases; J trimming: 3 bases; junction bases outside the gene matches: 13. The CDR3, as DNA: TGCAGTGCTTTTGGACTAGACCCCACACACTACAATGAGCAGTTCTTC. This sequence encodes CSAFGLDPTHYNEQFF.

The rearrangement joins TRBV7-9 to TRBJ2-3; no definite D call. The CDR3 sequence is 15 residues long. The V end lost 3 bases, the J end lost 4 bases, and 14 bases lay between the germline ends. Per the germline V gene, CDR1 is SEHNR and CDR2 is FQNEAQ (reference sequence). In DNA form, the CDR3 reads TGTGCCAGCAGCTTTTGGTGGGCGAACTCAGATACGCAGTATTTT. As protein: CASSFWWANSDTQYF.

The V call is TRBV9, the J call TRBJ2-1; possible D gene TRBD1, 5 bases. Per germline, CDR1 SGDLS and CDR2 YYNGEE. V was clipped by 3 bases and J by 0 bases, with 7 bases between them. The length of the CDR3 is 14 residues. In DNA form, the CDR3 reads TGTGCCAGCAGCGGACAGCTCTCCTACAATGAGCAGTTCTTC. The encoded protein is CASSGQLSYNEQFF.